These 25 T cell receptor beta chains share one sample of origin, sequenced in a study of blood T cell repertoires in COVID-19. This table comes from immunoSEQ multiplex PCR, and its TCRdb copy is limited to in-frame clones, with some not included. The repertoire has approximately 80,000 clones, 65% to 85% of them found once; the top ten carry about a sixth. Sequenced sample: peripheral blood. The receptors derive from a man between 65 and 79 years old with active or convalescent COVID-19.

V is TRBV27 and J is TRBJ1-2; 11 nucleotides align to TRBD1. Losses at the gene ends were 5 bases for V and 4 bases for J; bases not matched to a gene: 12. Germline CDR1 and CDR2: MNHEY and SMNVEV (reference sequence). The CDR3 has 17 amino acids. CDR3 in DNA: TGTGCCAGCAGTACCGGGACAGGGGGTCGCCCAATCTATGGCTACACCTTC. Protein: CASSTGTGGRPIYGYTF.

The chain carries TRBV27 and TRBJ1-1, with unresolved D. The V end was cut by 3 bases, the J end by 1 base, with 9 bases between. This CDR3 has 14 residues. Germline CDR1 and CDR2: MNHEY and SMNVEV (reference sequence). CDR3 sequence (DNA): TGTGCCAGCAGTTTTCTGAGGGCGAACACTGAAGCTTTCTTT. This gives the protein CASSFLRANTEAFF.

CDR3 nucleotide sequence: TGCGCCAGCAGCGTCGGAACACAGGGTATCCACGAGCAGTACTTC. Translation gives CASSVGTQGIHEQYF. This chain connects TRBV5-1 to TRBJ2-7; D possibly corresponds to TRBD1 (6 bases). CDR1 and CDR2 (germline): SGHRS, YFSETQ. The V end lost 4 bases, the J end lost 5 bases, and 19 bases lay between the germline ends. This CDR3 region has 15 residues.

The V gene is TRBV6-5, the J gene TRBJ2-5; 8 positions match TRBD1. The V gene end was trimmed by 9 bases and the J gene end by 4 bases; junction bases not matched to a gene: 7. Germline CDR1 reads MNHEY; CDR2 reads SVGAGI. CDR3 length: 13 residues. CDR3 DNA: TGTGCCAGACGGGACAGGTCGGGAGAGACCCAGTACTTC. As protein: CARRDRSGETQYF.

The chain employs TRBV5-1 and TRBJ1-2; TRBD1 matches 8 bases. V shed 6 bases, J shed 8 bases, and the junction held 6 bases outside the gene matches. Germline CDR1 reads SGHRS; CDR2 reads YFSETQ. The CDR3 is 12 residues long. The DNA for the CDR3 is TGCGCCAGCACGACAGGGGCGGAAGGCTACACCTTC. Translated, it gives CASTTGAEGYTF.

This sequence joins TRBV12-5 and TRBJ2-7, with TRBD2 matching 8 bases. Germline V CDR1 and CDR2: LGHNT, FRNRAP. The CDR3 totals 14 residues. Losses at the gene ends were 6 bases for V and 3 bases for J; bases not matched to a gene: 7. The CDR3 DNA reads TGTGCTAGTGGAAGGGCGGGGGGCGACTACGAGCAGTACTTC. Residues: CASGRAGGDYEQYF.

This rearrangement joins TRBV24-1 to TRBJ1-2; D uncertain. The CDR3 sequence is 15 residues long. Looked up from germline, CDR1 is KGHDR and CDR2 is SFDVKD. V was clipped by 5 bases and J by 2 bases, with 14 bases between them. The CDR3 reads CATSGYMAGNYGYTF. CDR3 in DNA: TGTGCCACCAGTGGCTACATGGCAGGCAACTATGGCTACACCTTC.

This clone was observed a few times. The chain has TRBV2 and TRBJ1-4; D might be TRBD1 (5 bases). CDR3 length equals 15 residues. The V gene lost 1 base and the J gene lost 12 bases, with 18 bases spanning the gap. The germline V gene encodes CDR1 SNHLY and CDR2 FYNNEI. The CDR3 DNA is TGTGCCAGCAGTGAAGAGCTTTTGGGGAGGGGCCAACTGTTTTTT. Its protein product is CASSEELLGRGQLFF.

The chain joins TRBV5-1 to TRBJ2-1; 7 positions match TRBD1. With V trimmed by 2 bases and J by 8 bases, 10 bases remained unmatched. Germline CDR1 is SGHRS and CDR2 is YFSETQ. This CDR3 region has 15 residues. The CDR3 protein is CASSLGQVLGDEQFF. CDR3 coding DNA: TGCGCCAGCAGCTTAGGACAGGTCCTGGGAGATGAGCAGTTCTTC.

The rearrangement uses TRBV4-2 and TRBJ2-5; D is possibly TRBD1 (5 bases). Trimming cost V 2 bases and J 5 bases, with 15 bases left between them. There are 15 residues in the CDR3. The germline V gene has CDR1 LGHNA and CDR2 YNFKEQ. CDR3 sequence reads: CASSQRGTPPETQYF. In DNA form, the CDR3 reads TGTGCCAGCAGCCAAAGGGGAACGCCCCCTGAGACCCAGTACTTC.

This clone showed up many times. The J gene is TRBJ2-5, the V gene TRBV2; D is possibly TRBD2 (5 bases). CDR3 length equals 14 residues. CDR1 and CDR2 (germline): SNHLY, FYNNEI. Trimming left V 4 bases short and J 5 bases short, with 14 bases between. In DNA, the CDR3 is TGTGCCAGCAGTGCAGAGAATAGCGACGAGACCCAGTACTTC. Its protein is CASSAENSDETQYF.

This clone was seen more than once but under ten times. The chain combines TRBV5-1 with TRBJ2-7, with a weak D call TRBD1 (5 bases). Germline V gene data show CDR1 as SGHRS and CDR2 as YFSETQ. CDR3 length equals 15 residues. The V gene lost 2 bases and the J gene lost 0 bases, with 12 bases spanning the gap. CDR3 coding DNA: TGCGCCAGCAGCTTAACCGAAAGGGGCTCCTACGAGCAGTACTTC. Protein product: CASSLTERGSYEQYF. Based on the CDR3 plus reference TRBV5-1 and TRBJ2-7, the full variable domain is KAGVTQTPRYLIKTRGQQVTLSCSPISGHRSVSWYQQTPGQGLQFLFEYFSETQRNKGNFPGRFSGRQFSNSRSEMNVSTLELGDSALYLCASSLTERGSYEQYFGPGTRLTVT.

The rearrangement links TRBV5-4 to TRBJ2-1, with a weak D call TRBD2 (5 bases). The CDR3 spans 15 residues. Germline assignment: CDR1 SGHNT and CDR2 YYREEE (reference sequence). The V end lost 4 bases, the J end lost 1 base, and 12 bases lay between the germline ends. The CDR3 reads CASSLELVSYNEQFF. In DNA, the CDR3 is TGTGCCAGCAGCCTCGAACTAGTTTCCTACAATGAGCAGTTCTTC. Together with reference TRBV5-4 and TRBJ2-1, the CDR3 gives the full variable domain: ETGVTQSPTHLIKTRGQQVTLRCSSQSGHNTVSWYQQALGQGPQFIFQYYREEENGRGNFPPRFSGLQFPNYSSELNVNALELDDSALYLCASSLELVSYNEQFFGPGTRLTVL.

This rearrangement joins TRBV19 to TRBJ1-2; 11 bases are a match to TRBD1. The trim removed 6 bases at V and 2 bases at J, leaving 8 bases unmatched. The CDR3 spans 16 residues. Germline values: CDR1 LNHDA, CDR2 SQIVND (reference sequence). The DNA of the CDR3 is TGTGCCAGTAGCCGACGGACAGGGGGCGACAACTATGGCTACACCTTC. This translates into CASSRRTGGDNYGYTF.

This sequence joins TRBV5-6 and TRBJ2-3; TRBD2 agrees at 10 bases. Unmatched junction bases numbered 3, after V lost 0 bases and J lost 2 bases. Germline-derived CDR1 and CDR2 are SGHDT and YYEEEE. This CDR3 is built from 16 residues. CDR3 sequence: CASSLATSGTTDTQYF. DNA for the CDR3: TGTGCCAGCAGCTTGGCTACTAGCGGGACCACAGATACGCAGTATTTT.

This clone was counted once. The chain joins TRBV5-1 to TRBJ1-1; maybe TRBD1 (5 bases). Germline CDR1 is SGHRS and CDR2 is YFSETQ. Trimming took off 2 bases at V and 1 base at J, with 6 bases between the two ends. The CDR3 has 13 amino acids. The DNA of the CDR3 is TGCGCCAGCAGCTTTCAGGGGAACACTGAAGCTTTCTTT. It codes for CASSFQGNTEAFF.

The J gene is TRBJ2-1, the V gene TRBV7-3, with a tentative D call TRBD1 (5 bases). The germline gives CDR1 SGHTA, CDR2 FQGTGA. Trimming left V 3 bases short and J 7 bases short, with 13 bases between. This CDR3 comprises 14 residues. CDR3 bases: TGTGCCAGCAGCTTGGGGCTCGCGGCAAATGAGCAGTTCTTC. Its translation is CASSLGLAANEQFF.

This chain uses TRBV6-5 with TRBJ2-7; TRBD1 matches at 7 bases. The germline V gene encodes CDR1 MNHEY and CDR2 SVGAGI. J was trimmed by 2 bases and V by 6 bases; bases with no gene match: 1. The CDR3 has 12 residues. The CDR3: CASRQGPYEQYF. The CDR3 nucleotides read TGTGCCAGCAGACAGGGGCCCTACGAGCAGTACTTC.

The chain uses TRBV3-1 (or the pseudogene TRBV3-2) and TRBJ2-2, with D possibly being TRBD2 (5 bases). V lost 0 bases and J 5 bases, leaving 10 bases between the germline ends. The CDR3 has 15 amino acids. Germline V lookup: CDR1 LGHDT, CDR2 YNNKEL (reference sequence). CDR3 residues: CASSQEGVWTGELFF. CDR3 in DNA: TGTGCCAGCAGCCAAGAGGGAGTGTGGACCGGGGAGCTGTTTTTT.

The rearrangement uses TRBV7-9 and TRBJ2-5; 7 nucleotides line up with TRBD2. This CDR3 has 14 residues. Per the germline V gene, CDR1 is SEHNR and CDR2 is FQNEAQ (reference sequence). Trimming took 2 bases from V and 5 from J; bases not matched to a gene: 5. The CDR3 DNA is TGTGCCAGCAGCTTAACGACTAGCAGGGAGACCCAGTACTTC. Translating gives CASSLTTSRETQYF. The full variable domain, completed using reference TRBV7-9 and TRBJ2-5, is DTGVSQNPRHKITKRGQNVTFRCDPISEHNRLYWYRQTLGQGPEFLTYFQNEAQLEKSRLLSDRFSAERPKGSFSTLEIQRTEQGDSAMYLCASSLTTSRETQYFGPGTRLLVL.

This clone came up once. The chain combines TRBV29-1 with TRBJ1-1, with D possibly being TRBD1 (6 bases). Between the trimmed V and J ends, which lost 6 bases and 8 bases, there was a span of 13 bases. The CDR3 is made up of 11 amino acids. Germline V gives CDR1 SQVTM, CDR2 ANQGSEA. The chain's CDR3 is CSVARQAEAFF. CDR3 sequence (DNA): TGCAGCGTAGCAAGACAGGCAGAAGCTTTCTTT.

CDR3 amino acids: CASSLGTEAFF. CDR3 bases: TGTGCCAGCAGTCTAGGCACTGAAGCTTTCTTT. V and J are TRBV2 and TRBJ1-1; D not resolved. Germline CDR1 is SNHLY and CDR2 is FYNNEI. V was shortened by 5 bases and J by 4 bases, with 5 bases between the two germline ends. The CDR3 spans 11 residues.

The V call is TRBV5-4, the J call TRBJ2-3, with D uncertain. This CDR3 comprises 16 residues. The ends were cut back, 3 bases at V and 1 base at J, with 15 bases in the middle. Germline V gene sequence: CDR1 SGHNT, CDR2 YYREEE (reference sequence). The CDR3 sequence is CASSSLPLRGTDTQYF. The CDR3 region has the DNA TGTGCCAGCAGCTCTTTACCACTCCGGGGCACAGATACGCAGTATTTT.

The chain recombines TRBV6-6 with TRBJ1-2, with D possibly being TRBD1 (6 bases). Germline CDR1 and CDR2: MNHNY and SVGAGI (reference sequence). V lost 4 bases, J lost 5 bases, and 8 bases lay in between. The CDR3 is 12 amino acids. This chain's CDR3 is CASSSGEYGYTF. CDR3 bases: TGTGCCAGCAGTTCAGGGGAATATGGCTACACCTTC.

CDR3 bases: TGCGCCAGCAGCTTGCGGTCAGGGAATAATTCACCCCTCCACTTT. Its protein is CASSLRSGNNSPLHF. The rearrangement links TRBV5-1 to TRBJ1-6, with D possibly matching TRBD1 (5 bases). Germline V gene sequence: CDR1 SGHRS, CDR2 YFSETQ. This CDR3 is 15 amino acids long. Trimming shortened V by 1 base and J by 5 bases, and 10 bases separated the two germline ends.